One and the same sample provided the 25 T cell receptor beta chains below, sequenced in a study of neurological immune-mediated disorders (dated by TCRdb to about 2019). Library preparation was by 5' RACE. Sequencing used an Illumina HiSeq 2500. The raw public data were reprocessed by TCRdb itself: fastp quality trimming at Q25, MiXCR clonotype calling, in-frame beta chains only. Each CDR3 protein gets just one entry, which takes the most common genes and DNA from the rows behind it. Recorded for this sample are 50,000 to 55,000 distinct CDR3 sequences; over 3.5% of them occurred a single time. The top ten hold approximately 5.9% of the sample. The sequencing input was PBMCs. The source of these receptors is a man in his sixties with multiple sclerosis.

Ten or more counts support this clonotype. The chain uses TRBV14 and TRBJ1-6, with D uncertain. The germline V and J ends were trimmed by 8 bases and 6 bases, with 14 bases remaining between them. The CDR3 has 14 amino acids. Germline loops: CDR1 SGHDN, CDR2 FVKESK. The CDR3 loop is CASSFDPANSPLHF. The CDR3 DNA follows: TGTGCCAGCTCCTTCGACCCGGCTAATTCACCCCTCCACTTT.

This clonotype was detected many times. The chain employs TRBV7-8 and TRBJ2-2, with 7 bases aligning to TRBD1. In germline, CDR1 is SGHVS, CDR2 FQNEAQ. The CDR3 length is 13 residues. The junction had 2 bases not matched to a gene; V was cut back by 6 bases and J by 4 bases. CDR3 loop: CASRGQLTGELFF. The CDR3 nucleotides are TGTGCCAGCAGGGGACAGCTCACCGGGGAGCTGTTTTTT.

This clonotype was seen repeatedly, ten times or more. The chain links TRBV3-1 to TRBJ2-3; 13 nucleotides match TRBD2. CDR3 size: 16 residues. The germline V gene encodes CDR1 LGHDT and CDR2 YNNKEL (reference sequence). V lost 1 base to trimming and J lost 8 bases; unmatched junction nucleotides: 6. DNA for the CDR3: TGTGCCAGCAGCCAAGCCGGGGGACTAGCGGGAATTACGCAGTATTTT. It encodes CASSQAGGLAGITQYF.

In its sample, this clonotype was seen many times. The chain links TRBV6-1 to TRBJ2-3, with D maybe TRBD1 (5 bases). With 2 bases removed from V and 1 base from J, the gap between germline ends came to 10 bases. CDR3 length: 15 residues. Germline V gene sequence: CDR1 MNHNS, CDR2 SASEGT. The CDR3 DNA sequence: TGTGCCAGCAGTGAAAGGACAAGGGGCACAGATACGCAGTATTTT. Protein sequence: CASSERTRGTDTQYF.

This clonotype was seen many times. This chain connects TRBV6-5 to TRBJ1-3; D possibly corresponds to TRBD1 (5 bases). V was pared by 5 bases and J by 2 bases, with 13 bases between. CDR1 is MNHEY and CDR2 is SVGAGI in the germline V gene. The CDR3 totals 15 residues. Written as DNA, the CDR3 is TGTGCCAGCAGTCGCTGGGGGGGGACTGGAAACACCATATATTTT. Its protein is CASSRWGGTGNTIYF.

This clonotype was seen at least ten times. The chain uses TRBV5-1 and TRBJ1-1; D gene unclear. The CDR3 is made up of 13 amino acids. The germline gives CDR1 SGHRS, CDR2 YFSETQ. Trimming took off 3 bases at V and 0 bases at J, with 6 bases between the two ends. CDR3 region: CASSYGVNTEAFF. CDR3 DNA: TGCGCCAGCAGCTACGGGGTGAACACTGAAGCTTTCTTT.

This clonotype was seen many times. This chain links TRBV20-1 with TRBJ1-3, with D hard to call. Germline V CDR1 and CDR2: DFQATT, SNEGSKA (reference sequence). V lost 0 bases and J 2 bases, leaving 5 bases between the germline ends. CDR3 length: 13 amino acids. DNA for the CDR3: TGCAGTGCTAGAGATGAAACTGGAAACACCATATATTTT. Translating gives CSARDETGNTIYF.

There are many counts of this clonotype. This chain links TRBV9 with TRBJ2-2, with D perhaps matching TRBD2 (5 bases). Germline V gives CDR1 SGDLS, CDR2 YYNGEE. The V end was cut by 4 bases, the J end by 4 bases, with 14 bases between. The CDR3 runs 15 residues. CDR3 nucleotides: TGTGCCAGCAGCCCGACACCGGGAAGCACCGGGGAGCTGTTTTTT. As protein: CASSPTPGSTGELFF.

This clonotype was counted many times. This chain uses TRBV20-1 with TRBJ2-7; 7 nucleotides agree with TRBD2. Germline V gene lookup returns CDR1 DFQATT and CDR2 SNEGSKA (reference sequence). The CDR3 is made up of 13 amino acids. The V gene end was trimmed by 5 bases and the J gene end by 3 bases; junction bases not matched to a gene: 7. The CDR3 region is CSAPGEGHYEQYF. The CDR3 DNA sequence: TGCAGTGCTCCCGGGGAGGGCCACTACGAGCAGTACTTC.

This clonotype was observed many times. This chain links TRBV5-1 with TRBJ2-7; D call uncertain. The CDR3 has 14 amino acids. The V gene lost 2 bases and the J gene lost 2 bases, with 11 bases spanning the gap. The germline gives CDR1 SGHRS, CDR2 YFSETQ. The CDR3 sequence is CASSFFSSPYEQYF. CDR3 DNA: TGCGCCAGCAGCTTTTTCTCCTCTCCCTACGAGCAGTACTTC.

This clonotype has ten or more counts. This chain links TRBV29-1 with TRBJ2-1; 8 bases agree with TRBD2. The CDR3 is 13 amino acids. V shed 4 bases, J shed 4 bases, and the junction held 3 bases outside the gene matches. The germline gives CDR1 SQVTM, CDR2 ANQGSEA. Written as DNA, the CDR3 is TGCAGCGTTGCCGGGGGGGGATACAATGAGCAGTTCTTC. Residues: CSVAGGGYNEQFF.

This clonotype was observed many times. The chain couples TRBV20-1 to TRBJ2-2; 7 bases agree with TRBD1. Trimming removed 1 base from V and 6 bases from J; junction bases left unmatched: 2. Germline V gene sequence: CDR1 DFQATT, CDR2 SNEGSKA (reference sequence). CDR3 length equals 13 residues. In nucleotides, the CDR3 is TGCAGTGCTAGAGCAAGGGGGCCCGGGGAGCTGTTTTTT. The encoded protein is CSARARGPGELFF.

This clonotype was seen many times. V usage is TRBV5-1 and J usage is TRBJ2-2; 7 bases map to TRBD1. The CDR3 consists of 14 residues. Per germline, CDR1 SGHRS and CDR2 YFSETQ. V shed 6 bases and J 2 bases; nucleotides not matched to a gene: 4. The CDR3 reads CASIGTANTGELFF. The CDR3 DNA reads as TGCGCCAGCATAGGGACAGCAAACACCGGGGAGCTGTTTTTT.

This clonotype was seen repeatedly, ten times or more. The DNA of the CDR3 is TGTGCCAGCAGCTTAGAGGACAGGGTCGAAAAACTGTTTTTT. Translating gives CASSLEDRVEKLFF. This chain uses TRBV7-9 with TRBJ1-4; 8 bases match TRBD1. Trimming took 1 base from V and 8 from J; bases not matched to a gene: 3. Germline CDR1 SEHNR, CDR2 FQNEAQ (reference sequence). CDR3 size: 14 residues.

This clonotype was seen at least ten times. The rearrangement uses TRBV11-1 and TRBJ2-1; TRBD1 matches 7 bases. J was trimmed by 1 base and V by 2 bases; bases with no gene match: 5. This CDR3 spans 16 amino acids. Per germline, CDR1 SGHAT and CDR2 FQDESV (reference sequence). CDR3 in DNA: TGTGCCAGCAGCTTAAGGGGGCAATGGTCCTACAATGAGCAGTTCTTC. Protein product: CASSLRGQWSYNEQFF.

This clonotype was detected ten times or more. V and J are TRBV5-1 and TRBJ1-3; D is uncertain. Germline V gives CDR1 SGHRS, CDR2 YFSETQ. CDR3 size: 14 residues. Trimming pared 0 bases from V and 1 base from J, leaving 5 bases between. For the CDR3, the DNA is TGCGCCAGCAGCTTGGCGGGGTCTGGAAACACCATATATTTT. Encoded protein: CASSLAGSGNTIYF.

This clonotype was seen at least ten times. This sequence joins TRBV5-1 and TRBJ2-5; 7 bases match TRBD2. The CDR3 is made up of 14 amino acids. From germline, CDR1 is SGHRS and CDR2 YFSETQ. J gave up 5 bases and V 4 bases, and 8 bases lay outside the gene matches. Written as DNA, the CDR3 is TGCGCCAGCAGCGAAAGAAGGGGAGGGGAGACCCAGTACTTC. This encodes CASSERRGGETQYF. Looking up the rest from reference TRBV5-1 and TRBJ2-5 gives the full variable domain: KAGVTQTPRYLIKTRGQQVTLSCSPISGHRSVSWYQQTPGQGLQFLFEYFSETQRNKGNFPGRFSGRQFSNSRSEMNVSTLELGDSALYLCASSERRGGETQYFGPGTRLLVL.

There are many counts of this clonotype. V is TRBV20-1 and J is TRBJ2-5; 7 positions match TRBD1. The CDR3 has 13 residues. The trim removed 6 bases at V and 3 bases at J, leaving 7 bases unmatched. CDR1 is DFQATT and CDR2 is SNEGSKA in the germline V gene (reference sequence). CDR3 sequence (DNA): TGCAGTGCCACCGACAGGGACGAAGAGACCCAGTACTTC. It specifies CSATDRDEETQYF.

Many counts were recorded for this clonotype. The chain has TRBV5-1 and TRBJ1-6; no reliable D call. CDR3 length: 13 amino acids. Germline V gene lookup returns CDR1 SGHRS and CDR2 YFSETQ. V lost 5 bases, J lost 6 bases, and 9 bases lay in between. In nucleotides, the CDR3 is TGCGCCAGCAGGGCTATTAGTAATTCACCCCTCCACTTT. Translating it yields CASRAISNSPLHF.

CDR3 nucleotides: TGCAGTGCCAGGGACCTTCGAACGGGACCACCCCCCGAGCAGTACTTC. It specifies CSARDLRTGPPPEQYF. This chain connects TRBV20-1 to TRBJ2-7; possibly TRBD1 or TRBD2 for D (5 bases each). Trimming took 6 bases from V and 6 from J, leaving 27 bases between them. The CDR3 is 16 amino acids. Germline V gene data show CDR1 as DFQATT and CDR2 as SNEGSKA (reference sequence).

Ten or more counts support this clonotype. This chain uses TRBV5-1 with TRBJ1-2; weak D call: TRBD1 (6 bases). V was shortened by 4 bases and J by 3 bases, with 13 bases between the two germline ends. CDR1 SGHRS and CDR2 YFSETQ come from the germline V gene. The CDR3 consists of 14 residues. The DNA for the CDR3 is TGCGCCAGCAGCCCGCGTCAGGGGTACTATGGCTACACCTTC. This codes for CASSPRQGYYGYTF.

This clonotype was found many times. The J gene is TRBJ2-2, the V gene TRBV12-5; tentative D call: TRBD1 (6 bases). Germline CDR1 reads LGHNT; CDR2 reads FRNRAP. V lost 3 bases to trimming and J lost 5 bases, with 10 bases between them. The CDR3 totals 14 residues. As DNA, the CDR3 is TGTGCTAGTGGTTTACAGGGAATAACCGGGGAGCTGTTTTTT. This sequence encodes CASGLQGITGELFF.

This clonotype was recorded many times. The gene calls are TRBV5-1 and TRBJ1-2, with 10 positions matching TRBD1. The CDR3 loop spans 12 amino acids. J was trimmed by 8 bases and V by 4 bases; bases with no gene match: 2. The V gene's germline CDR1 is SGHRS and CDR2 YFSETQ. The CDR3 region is CASSATGGGYTF. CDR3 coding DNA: TGCGCCAGCAGCGCGACAGGGGGCGGCTACACCTTC.

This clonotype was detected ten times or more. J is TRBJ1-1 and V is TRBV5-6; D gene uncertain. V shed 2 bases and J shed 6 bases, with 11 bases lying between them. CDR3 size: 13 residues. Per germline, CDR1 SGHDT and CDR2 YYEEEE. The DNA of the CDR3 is TGTGCCAGCAGCTTCTCGTTGGTAGCTGAAGCTTTCTTT. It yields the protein CASSFSLVAEAFF.

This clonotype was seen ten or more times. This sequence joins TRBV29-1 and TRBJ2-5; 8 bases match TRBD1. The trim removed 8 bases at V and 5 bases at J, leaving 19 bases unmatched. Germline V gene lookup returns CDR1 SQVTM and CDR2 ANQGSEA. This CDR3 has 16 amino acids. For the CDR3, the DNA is TGCAGCTCTGAAGTTCCGACAGGGGACAATTTCGAGACCCAGTACTTC. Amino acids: CSSEVPTGDNFETQYF.